This T cell receptor beta chain was sequenced for a study of tumor-infiltrating lymphocytes in primary liver carcinoma. The CDR3 totals 17 residues. Germline V gene lookup returns CDR1 MNHNS and CDR2 SASEGT. V trimming: 6 bases; J trimming: 3 bases; junction bases outside the gene matches: 11. Researchers generated TCR beta cDNA from 500 to 600 ng of total RNA, relying on a constant-region primer. Three rounds of nested multiplex PCR with slightly modified ARM-PCR produced TCR beta libraries. Primers for the first two PCR rounds were TRBV1-TRBV30 forward primers and a C-beta reverse primer (around 11 cycles per round). MiXCR, applied by TCRdb to the multiplex PCR reads, yields one record per CDR3 protein. The sample contains 20,000 to 25,000 distinct CDR3 sequences, roughly three quarters of which appear only once. The sample holds a few counts of this clonotype. Co-extraction of RNA and DNA was performed on roughly 20-34 mg of unsorted bulk tissue.

The chain uses TRBV6-1 and TRBJ2-2, with 9 positions matching TRBD1. The receptor was isolated from a woman aged 25 to 39 with primary liver carcinoma and hepatitis B virus infection. The material sequenced was liver tumor tissue from sampling region 5. Subset defined: tumor region T5, tumor centre. The CDR3 spells CASRGIQGALDTGELFF. For the CDR3, the DNA is TGTGCCAGCAGAGGAATACAGGGGGCTTTGGACACCGGGGAGCTGTTTTTT.